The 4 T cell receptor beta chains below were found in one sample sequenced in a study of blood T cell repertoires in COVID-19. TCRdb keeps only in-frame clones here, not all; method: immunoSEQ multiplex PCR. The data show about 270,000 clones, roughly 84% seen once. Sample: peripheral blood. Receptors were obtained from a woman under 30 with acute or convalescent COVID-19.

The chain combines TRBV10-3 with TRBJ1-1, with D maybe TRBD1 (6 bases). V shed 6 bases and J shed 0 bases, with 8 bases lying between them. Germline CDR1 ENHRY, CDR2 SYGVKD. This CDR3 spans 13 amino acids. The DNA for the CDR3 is TGTGCCATCAGGGACAGCATGAACACTGAAGCTTTCTTT. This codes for CAIRDSMNTEAFF.

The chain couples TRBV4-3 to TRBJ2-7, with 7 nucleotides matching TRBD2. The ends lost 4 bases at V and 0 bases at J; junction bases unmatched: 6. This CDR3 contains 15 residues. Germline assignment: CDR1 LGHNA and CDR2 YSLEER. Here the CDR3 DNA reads TGCGCCAGCAGCCCGACTGGGGAGGGCTCCTACGAGCAGTACTTC. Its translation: CASSPTGEGSYEQYF.

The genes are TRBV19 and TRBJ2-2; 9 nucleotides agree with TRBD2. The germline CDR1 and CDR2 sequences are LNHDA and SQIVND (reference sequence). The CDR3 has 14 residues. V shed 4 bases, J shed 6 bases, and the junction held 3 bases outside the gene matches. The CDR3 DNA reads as TGTGCCAGTAGTAAACTAGCGGGCGCCGGGGAGCTGTTTTTT. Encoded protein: CASSKLAGAGELFF.

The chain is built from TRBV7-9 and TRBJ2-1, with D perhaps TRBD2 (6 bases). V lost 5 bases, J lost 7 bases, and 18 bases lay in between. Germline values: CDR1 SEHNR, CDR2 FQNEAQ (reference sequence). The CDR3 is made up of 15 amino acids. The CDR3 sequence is CASSRPRTNTNEQFF. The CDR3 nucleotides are TGTGCCAGCAGCCGACCCAGGACTAATACTAATGAGCAGTTCTTC. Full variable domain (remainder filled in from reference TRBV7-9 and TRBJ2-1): DTGVSQNPRHKITKRGQNVTFRCDPISEHNRLYWYRQTLGQGPEFLTYFQNEAQLEKSRLLSDRFSAERPKGSFSTLEIQRTEQGDSAMYLCASSRPRTNTNEQFFGPGTRLTVL.